The clone carrying this T cell receptor (beta chain) was observed a single time. The antigen is not known. The patients with Susac syndrome were individuals who fulfilled the recently defined diagnostic criteria for disease that was either definite or probable. The data originate from a study of CD8 T cells in Susac syndrome. Broader study findings: The CD4+ T cell repertoires, which came from Susac syndrome patients, showed no sign of clonal expansion.

Reverse transcription of roughly 0.5 to 1 ug RNA was carried out with random hexamers. TCRdb reprocessed the immunoSEQ multiplex PCR reads with MiXCR, giving one entry per CDR3 protein. The table records about 180,000 distinct CDR3 sequences, around 95% of them present only once. The TCR sequence derives from a human donor with Susac syndrome. The sequencing input was CD4+ T cells from PBMCs.

The chain's CDR3 is CSVEASGLPAFF. Written as DNA, the CDR3 is TGCAGCGTTGAGGCTTCAGGGTTACCAGCTTTCTTT. V usage is TRBV29-1 and J usage is TRBJ1-1; TRBD1 is a possible D gene (5 bases). Germline V gene data show CDR1 as SQVTM and CDR2 as ANQGSEA. The V gene lost 3 bases and the J gene lost 10 bases, with 15 bases spanning the gap. CDR3 length: 12 residues.